This T cell receptor (beta chain) was identified during a study of blood T cells in healthy people across ages. Study-level results: Naive T cell percentage showed a strong correlation with TCR beta diversity.

Comment on this clonotype: Antigen specificity is unknown.

Unmatched junction bases numbered 9, after V lost 5 bases and J lost 13 bases. The CDR3 totals 13 residues. In germline, CDR1 is SEHNR, CDR2 FQNEAQ (reference sequence). PCR was performed a second time for about 6 to 12 cycles using a sample-barcoded 5' primer and a J-beta primer mix. Tagging of each cDNA molecule was performed by a template-switch adaptor with 12 random nucleotides. A single record per CDR3 protein comes from TCRdb applying MiXCR to the 5' RACE reads. Of 700,000 to 800,000 distinct CDR3 sequences in the sample, roughly two fifths are singletons; the top ten hold 20% to 25%. Material for sequencing was blood. This TCR was recovered from a woman aged 60-75 years in good health. The chain is built from TRBV7-9 and TRBJ1-2; TRBD1 agrees at 11 bases. The CDR3 reads CASSGPGQGAFTF. CDR3 nucleotide sequence: TGTGCCAGCAGCGGGCCAGGACAGGGGGCGTTCACCTTC.